The sequence of this T cell receptor (beta chain) was determined in a study of T-cell memory formation after mild COVID-19. Study outcomes and limitations: Largely, contracting CD4+ clones fell within CM and EM, and contracting CD8+ clones within EMRA.

Each CDR3 protein gets one entry after TCRdb re-called the 5' RACE reads with MiXCR. This sample carries approximately 190,000 distinct CDR3 sequences, around 19% of them seen once, and the ten largest clones take 2.4%. With regard to this clonotype: The antigen remains unidentified.

The CDR3 loop spans 14 amino acids. Germline V gene lookup returns CDR1 SQVTM and CDR2 ANQGSEA. V lost 7 bases and J lost 4; bases outside the gene matches: 12. The TCR sequence derives from an adult woman who had mild COVID-19 (a few samples of this study predate the infection). Cell type and time point are not known. The chain joins TRBV29-1 to TRBJ1-1; 7 bases are shared with TRBD1. The sample taken for sequencing was PBMCs or a T cell subset sorted from them (not recorded which). The DNA for the CDR3 is TGCAGCGCCACCGAATCGACAGGGAGCACTGAAGCTTTCTTT. This encodes CSATESTGSTEAFF.